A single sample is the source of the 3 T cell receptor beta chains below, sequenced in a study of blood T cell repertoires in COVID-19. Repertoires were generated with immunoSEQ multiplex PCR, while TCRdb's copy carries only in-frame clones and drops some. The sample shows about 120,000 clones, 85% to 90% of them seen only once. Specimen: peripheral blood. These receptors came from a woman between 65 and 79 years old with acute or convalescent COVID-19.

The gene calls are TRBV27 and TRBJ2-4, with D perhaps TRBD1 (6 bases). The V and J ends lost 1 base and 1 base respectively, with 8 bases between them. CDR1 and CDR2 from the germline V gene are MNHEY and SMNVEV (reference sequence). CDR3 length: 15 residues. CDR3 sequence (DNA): TGTGCCAGCAGTTTATATAGGGGGGCCAAAAACATTCAGTACTTC. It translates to CASSLYRGAKNIQYF.

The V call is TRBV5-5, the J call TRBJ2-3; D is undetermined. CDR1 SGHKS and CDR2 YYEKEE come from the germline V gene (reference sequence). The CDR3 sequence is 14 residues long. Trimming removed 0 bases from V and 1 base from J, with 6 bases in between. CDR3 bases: TGTGCCAGCAGCTTGGATGTCGGCACAGATACGCAGTATTTT. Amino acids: CASSLDVGTDTQYF.

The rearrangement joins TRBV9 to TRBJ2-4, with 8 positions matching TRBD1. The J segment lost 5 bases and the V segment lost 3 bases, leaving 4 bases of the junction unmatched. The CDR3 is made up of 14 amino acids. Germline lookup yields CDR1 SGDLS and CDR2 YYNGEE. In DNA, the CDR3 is TGTGCCAGCAGCGCGGGACAGGTCCAAAACATTCAGTACTTC. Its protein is CASSAGQVQNIQYF. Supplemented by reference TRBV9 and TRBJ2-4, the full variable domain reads DSGVTQTPKHLITATGQRVTLRCSPRSGDLSVYWYQQSLDQGLQFLIQYYNGEERAKGNILERFSAQQFPDLHSELNLSSLELGDSALYFCASSAGQVQNIQYFGAGTRLSVL.